This T cell receptor beta chain is drawn from a study of blood T cell repertoires in COVID-19. Here immunoSEQ multiplex PCR was the method, and the copy in TCRdb shows in-frame clones only, minus some. The data hold 200,000 to 300,000 clones, with just under 90% observed a single time. V was trimmed by 8 bases and J by 0 bases, leaving 11 bases between them. The CDR3 is 13 amino acids. Per germline, CDR1 MNHEY and CDR2 SVGAGI. This clone was seen a single time. The sequence was collected from a woman in her forties with acute or convalescent COVID-19. Sequencing input: peripheral blood. This rearrangement joins TRBV6-5 to TRBJ2-7; TRBD2 might be the D (5 bases). CDR3 bases: TGTGCCAGCCGGGGTGGGAGCTCCTACGAGCAGTACGTC. It translates to CASRGGSSYEQYV.